What follows are 27 T cell receptor beta chains derived from one specimen sequenced in a study of blood T cell repertoires in COVID-19. Some clones are missing from TCRdb's copy, which holds only in-frame ones; the method was immunoSEQ multiplex PCR. Seen here are roughly 320,000 clones, approximately 85% observed once, and the top ten hold around 7.8%. Sequencing used peripheral blood. These receptors all stem from a human donor in a cohort sampled during active COVID-19.

The chain joins TRBV20-1 to TRBJ2-3; 9 bases line up with TRBD2. Unmatched junction bases numbered 6, after V lost 3 bases and J lost 5 bases. Germline CDR1 reads DFQATT; CDR2 reads SNEGSKA (reference sequence). The CDR3 has 14 amino acids. The CDR3 DNA sequence: TGCAGTGCTAGTAGGGTTAGCGGGGGAGATACGCAGTATTTT. Protein: CSASRVSGGDTQYF.

V and J are TRBV3-1 (or the pseudogene TRBV3-2) and TRBJ2-7; 7 bases fit TRBD1. Germline lookup yields CDR1 LGHDT and CDR2 YNNKEL (reference sequence). There are 16 residues in the CDR3. Germline trimming cut 4 bases from V and 2 bases from J; bases unmatched to any gene: 11. The DNA of the CDR3 is TGTGCCAGCAGCCCCGGCGAGGGGACAGATCCCTACGAGCAGTACTTC. Protein: CASSPGEGTDPYEQYF.

The chain couples TRBV19 to TRBJ2-5; TRBD2 is a possible D gene (5 bases). Germline CDR1 LNHDA, CDR2 SQIVND (reference sequence). Trimming pared 2 bases from V and 2 bases from J, leaving 12 bases between. The CDR3 has 15 amino acids. CDR3 sequence: CASSIIAGPQETQYF. Here the CDR3 DNA reads TGTGCCAGTAGTATAATCGCGGGTCCTCAAGAGACCCAGTACTTC.

The DNA for the CDR3 is TGTGCCAGCAGCTTAGACAGGGTAGCTGAAGCTTTCTTT. Its translation: CASSLDRVAEAFF. The V call is TRBV7-8, the J call TRBJ1-1, with D possibly being TRBD1 (6 bases). Trimming took 1 base from V and 6 from J, leaving 9 bases between them. The CDR3 length is 13 residues. CDR1 and CDR2 (germline): SGHVS, FQNEAQ.

The rearrangement joins TRBV2 to TRBJ1-2; the D gene is possibly TRBD1 (6 bases). The germline CDR1 and CDR2 sequences are SNHLY and FYNNEI. The CDR3 is made up of 16 amino acids. With 4 bases removed from V and 5 bases from J, the gap between germline ends came to 20 bases. CDR3 in DNA: TGTGCCAGCAGTGGGCCCCTTAACAGGGTGGGGTATGGCTACACCTTC. Its protein is CASSGPLNRVGYGYTF.

The rearrangement links TRBV9 to TRBJ2-7; D might be TRBD1 (6 bases). Trimming cost V 0 bases and J 2 bases, with 9 bases left between them. The CDR3 has 14 residues. Germline values: CDR1 SGDLS, CDR2 YYNGEE. The CDR3 protein is CASSVEGTTYEQYF. The CDR3 DNA is TGTGCCAGCAGCGTAGAGGGGACAACCTACGAGCAGTACTTC.

The rearrangement uses TRBV5-5 and TRBJ2-5; D perhaps matches TRBD2 (6 bases). The CDR3 is 14 residues long. V lost 0 bases, J lost 5 bases, and 11 bases lay in between. Per the germline V gene, CDR1 is SGHKS and CDR2 is YYEKEE (reference sequence). The CDR3 loop reads CASSLAGGAETQYF. CDR3 coding DNA: TGTGCCAGCAGCTTGGCCGGGGGAGCGGAGACCCAGTACTTC. The variable domain in full, with the rest retrieved from reference TRBV5-5 and TRBJ2-5, is DAGVTQSPTHLIKTRGQQVTLRCSPISGHKSVSWYQQVLGQGPQFIFQYYEKEERGRGNFPDRFSARQFPNYSSELNVNALLLGDSALYLCASSLAGGAETQYFGPGTRLLVL.

The chain joins TRBV7-8 to TRBJ2-7; 8 positions agree with TRBD1. With 5 bases clipped from V and 2 bases from J, the junction kept 8 bases outside the gene matches. The CDR3 loop spans 15 amino acids. From germline, CDR1 is SGHVS and CDR2 FQNEAQ. CDR3 in amino acids: CASSLRTGQAYEQYF. The CDR3 DNA follows: TGTGCCAGCAGCCTCCGGACAGGGCAAGCCTACGAGCAGTACTTC.

Here the CDR3 reads CASSTDSATNEKLFF. In DNA, the CDR3 is TGTGCCAGTAGCACTGACAGTGCAACTAATGAAAAACTGTTTTTT. The chain recombines TRBV19 with TRBJ1-4, with D maybe TRBD1 (5 bases). The V and J ends lost 6 bases and 0 bases respectively, with 11 bases between them. Germline lookup yields CDR1 LNHDA and CDR2 SQIVND (reference sequence). CDR3 length: 15 amino acids. Complete variable domain (other parts from reference TRBV19 and TRBJ1-4): DGGITQSPKYLFRKEGQNVTLSCEQNLNHDAMYWYRQDPGQGLRLIYYSQIVNDFQKGDIAEGYSVSREKKESFPLTVTSAQKNPTAFYLCASSTDSATNEKLFFGSGTQLSVL.

The chain has TRBV5-1 and TRBJ1-2, with 9 bases aligning to TRBD1. The CDR3 contains 14 residues. From germline, CDR1 is SGHRS and CDR2 YFSETQ. The V and J ends lost 1 base and 4 bases, in that order; junction bases with no gene match: 2. The CDR3 is CASSLWTGAYGYTF. The CDR3 DNA follows: TGCGCCAGCAGCTTGTGGACAGGGGCCTATGGCTACACCTTC. Supplemented by reference TRBV5-1 and TRBJ1-2, the full variable domain reads KAGVTQTPRYLIKTRGQQVTLSCSPISGHRSVSWYQQTPGQGLQFLFEYFSETQRNKGNFPGRFSGRQFSNSRSEMNVSTLELGDSALYLCASSLWTGAYGYTFGSGTRLTVV.

The chain combines TRBV12-5 with TRBJ2-5, with D possibly TRBD2 on 5 matching bases. The V and J ends lost 6 bases and 4 bases respectively, with 9 bases between them. The CDR3 is made up of 12 amino acids. CDR1 is LGHNT and CDR2 is FRNRAP in the germline V gene. Here the CDR3 reads CASGSEGETQYF. CDR3 nucleotides: TGTGCTAGTGGATCCGAGGGAGAGACCCAGTACTTC. Full variable domain (missing parts from reference TRBV12-5 and TRBJ2-5): DARVTQTPRHKVTEMGQEVTMRCQPILGHNTVFWYRQTMMQGLELLAYFRNRAPLDDSGMPKDRFSAEMPDATLATLKIQPSEPRDSAVYFCASGSEGETQYFGPGTRLLVL.

J is TRBJ1-5 and V is TRBV7-2; 7 bases are shared with TRBD1. V lost 5 bases and J lost 5; bases outside the gene matches: 3. Germline lookup yields CDR1 SGHTA and CDR2 FQGNSA. The length of the CDR3 is 13 residues. The CDR3 spells CASSARGDQPQHF. CDR3 nucleotide sequence: TGTGCCAGCAGCGCCAGGGGGGATCAGCCCCAGCATTTT.

The chain is built from TRBV18 and TRBJ1-4, with TRBD1 matching 7 bases. The ends lost 3 bases at V and 7 bases at J; junction bases unmatched: 5. The CDR3 extends over 14 amino acids. CDR1 KGHSH and CDR2 LQKENI come from the germline V gene. The CDR3 DNA is TGTGCCAGCTCACCGGGTTCAGGGGGTGAAAAACTGTTTTTT. Protein sequence: CASSPGSGGEKLFF.

The gene calls are TRBV19 and TRBJ2-6, with TRBD1 as a possible D gene (6 bases). Germline V gene lookup returns CDR1 LNHDA and CDR2 SQIVND (reference sequence). This CDR3 has 13 residues. V was cut by 4 bases and J by 10 bases, with 11 bases left in between. CDR3 in amino acids: CASSTDRANVLTF. CDR3 DNA sequence: TGTGCCAGTAGTACGGACAGAGCAAACGTCCTGACTTTC.

The chain has TRBV24-1 and TRBJ2-2; D is possibly TRBD2 (6 bases). The CDR3 is made up of 15 amino acids. Trimming took 3 bases from V and 2 from J, leaving 9 bases between them. Per the germline V gene, CDR1 is KGHDR and CDR2 is SFDVKD. The CDR3 DNA follows: TGTGCCACCAGTGATAGGAGGGGAAACACCGGGGAGCTGTTTTTT. It is translated as CATSDRRGNTGELFF.

V usage is TRBV29-1 and J usage is TRBJ1-1; 7 nucleotides match TRBD1. Per germline, CDR1 SQVTM and CDR2 ANQGSEA. This CDR3 has 17 amino acids. The V segment lost 2 bases and the J segment 1 base; nucleotides outside the gene matches: 13. The CDR3 bases are TGCAGCGTTGAAACTCCAACCCCACAGGGGAGGAACACTGAAGCTTTCTTT. It is translated as CSVETPTPQGRNTEAFF.

The rearrangement joins TRBV5-1 to TRBJ2-3; unclear D gene. The CDR3 runs to 16 residues. Germline V CDR1 and CDR2: SGHRS, YFSETQ. Trimming removed 3 bases at V and 0 bases at J, with 14 bases between. The CDR3 region is CASSWRTASSTDTQYF. The CDR3 region has the DNA TGCGCCAGCAGCTGGCGCACTGCTAGTAGCACAGATACGCAGTATTTT.

This clone was detected ten times or more. This rearrangement joins TRBV11-2 to TRBJ2-3; possibly TRBD2 for D (6 bases). With 7 bases removed from V and 1 base from J, the gap between germline ends came to 12 bases. This CDR3 has 14 residues. The germline V gene has CDR1 SGHAT and CDR2 FQNNGV. CDR3 sequence reads: CASKKRVGTDTQYF. CDR3 sequence (DNA): TGTGCCAGCAAAAAGCGGGTCGGCACAGATACGCAGTATTTT.

CDR3 loop: CASSQDRGGRPGDTQYF. The CDR3 bases are TGTGCCAGCAGCCAAGATCGGGGGGGCCGACCGGGCGATACGCAGTATTTT. V gene TRBV4-2 combines with J gene TRBJ2-3, with TRBD2 matching over 8 bases. The CDR3 has 17 residues. V lost 0 bases, J lost 6 bases, and 11 bases stayed unmatched. In germline, CDR1 is LGHNA, CDR2 YNFKEQ.

This rearrangement joins TRBV28 to TRBJ1-1, with D unresolved. Trimming removed 3 bases from V and 1 base from J, with 9 bases in between. The germline gives CDR1 MDHEN, CDR2 SYDVKM. This CDR3 has 14 residues. Written as DNA, the CDR3 is TGTGCCAGCAGTTTTCAGGTCCCGAACACTGAAGCTTTCTTT. Protein: CASSFQVPNTEAFF.

The chain carries TRBV24-1 and TRBJ2-1; 8 bases align to TRBD2. Per the germline V gene, CDR1 is KGHDR and CDR2 is SFDVKD. The CDR3 is 17 residues long. Trimming removed 0 bases from V and 6 bases from J; junction bases left unmatched: 9. The CDR3 is CATSDLGFTGGTNEQFF. The CDR3 nucleotides are TGTGCCACCAGTGATTTGGGTTTTACGGGGGGGACCAATGAGCAGTTCTTC.

J is TRBJ1-2 and V is TRBV11-2; D not resolved. V was cut by 6 bases and J by 8 bases, with 16 bases left in between. The CDR3 runs to 13 residues. The germline V gene has CDR1 SGHAT and CDR2 FQNNGV. The CDR3 coding sequence is TGTGCCAGCAGTTCCACGCGAGGTGAGGGCTACACCTTC. Amino acid sequence: CASSSTRGEGYTF.

The rearrangement joins TRBV5-1 to TRBJ2-3, with TRBD2 identical over 10 bases. This CDR3 comprises 15 residues. Germline V gives CDR1 SGHRS, CDR2 YFSETQ. The V and J ends lost 5 bases and 1 base, in that order; junction bases with no gene match: 4. CDR3 loop: CASRQTSGRTDTQYF. The CDR3 nucleotides read TGCGCCAGCAGACAGACTAGCGGGCGCACAGATACGCAGTATTTT. The variable domain in full, with the rest retrieved from reference TRBV5-1 and TRBJ2-3, is KAGVTQTPRYLIKTRGQQVTLSCSPISGHRSVSWYQQTPGQGLQFLFEYFSETQRNKGNFPGRFSGRQFSNSRSEMNVSTLELGDSALYLCASRQTSGRTDTQYFGPGTRLTVL.

This clone was detected only a few times. The V call is TRBV10-2, the J call TRBJ1-4; D might be TRBD1 (5 bases). V was pared by 0 bases and J by 15 bases, with 17 bases between. The germline V gene encodes CDR1 WSHSY and CDR2 SAAADI. The CDR3 runs to 14 residues. The DNA of the CDR3 is TGCGCCAGCAGTGAGTCGATGGCGGCTCTAGGGGTGTTTTTT. Its protein product is CASSESMAALGVFF.

This clone turned up a few times. V is TRBV5-4 and J is TRBJ2-7; D may be TRBD1 (5 bases). V lost 2 bases to trimming and J lost 0 bases, with 9 bases between them. The CDR3 is 14 amino acids. Germline V gene data show CDR1 as SGHNT and CDR2 as YYREEE (reference sequence). CDR3 in amino acids: CASSLGAASYEQYF. The CDR3 bases are TGTGCCAGCAGCTTAGGGGCAGCCTCCTACGAGCAGTACTTC.

The chain joins TRBV14 to TRBJ1-2, with D possibly TRBD1 on 5 matching bases. Per the germline V gene, CDR1 is SGHDN and CDR2 is FVKESK. V gave up 0 bases and J gave up 6 bases, with 14 bases separating them. CDR3 length equals 15 residues. CDR3 coding DNA: TGTGCCAGCAGCCAAGATCTCCAGGGACTTAATGGCTACACCTTC. Protein product: CASSQDLQGLNGYTF. Full variable domain (rest looked up from reference TRBV14 and TRBJ1-2): EAGVTQFPSHSVIEKGQTVTLRCDPISGHDNLYWYRRVMGKEIKFLLHFVKESKQDESGMPNNRFLAERTGGTYSTLKVQPAELEDSGVYFCASSQDLQGLNGYTFGSGTRLTVV.

The genes are TRBV6-5 and TRBJ2-3, with D possibly TRBD2 on 6 matching bases. V was cut by 3 bases and J by 1 base, with 8 bases left in between. CDR1 is MNHEY and CDR2 is SVGAGI in the germline V gene. The CDR3 totals 14 residues. The DNA for the CDR3 is TGTGCCAGCAGTTATAGGGAGGGCACAGATACGCAGTATTTT. As protein: CASSYREGTDTQYF.